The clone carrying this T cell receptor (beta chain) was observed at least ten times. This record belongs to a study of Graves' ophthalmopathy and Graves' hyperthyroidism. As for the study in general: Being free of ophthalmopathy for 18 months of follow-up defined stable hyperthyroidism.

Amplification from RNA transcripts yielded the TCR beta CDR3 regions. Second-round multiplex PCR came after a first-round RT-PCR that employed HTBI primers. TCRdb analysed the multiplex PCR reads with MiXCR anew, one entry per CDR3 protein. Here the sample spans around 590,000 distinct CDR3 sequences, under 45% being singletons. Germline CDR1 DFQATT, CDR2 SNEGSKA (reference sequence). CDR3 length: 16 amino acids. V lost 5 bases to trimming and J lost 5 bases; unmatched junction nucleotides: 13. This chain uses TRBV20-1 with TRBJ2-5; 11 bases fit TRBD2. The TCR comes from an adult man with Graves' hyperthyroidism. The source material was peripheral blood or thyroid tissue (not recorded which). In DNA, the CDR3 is TGCAGTGCTCTAGGCGATAGCGGGAGGGATAGCGAGACCCAGTACTTC. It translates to CSALGDSGRDSETQYF.